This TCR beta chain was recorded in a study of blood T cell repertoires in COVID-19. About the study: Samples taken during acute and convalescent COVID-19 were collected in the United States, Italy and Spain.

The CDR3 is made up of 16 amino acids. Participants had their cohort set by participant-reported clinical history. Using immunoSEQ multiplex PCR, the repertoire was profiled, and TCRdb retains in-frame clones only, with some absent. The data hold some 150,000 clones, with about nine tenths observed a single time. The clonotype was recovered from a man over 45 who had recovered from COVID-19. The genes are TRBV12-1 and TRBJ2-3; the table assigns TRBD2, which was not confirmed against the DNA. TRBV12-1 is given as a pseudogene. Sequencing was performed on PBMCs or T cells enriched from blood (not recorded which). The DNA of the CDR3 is TGTGCCAGCAGCTTCTTTGCTAGCGGGGTCACAGATACGCAGTATTTT. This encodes CASSFFASGVTDTQYF.